The clone carrying this TCR beta chain occurred a few times. Its antigen remains unidentified. The same CDR3 is also encoded by other DNA sequences in this sample. Method: immunoSEQ multiplex PCR; TCRdb's copy keeps in-frame clones and lacks some. The table lists under 7,500 clones, roughly 76% of them singletons. The data belong to a study of immune evolution from preneoplasia to lung adenocarcinoma. The overall study: HLA loss of heterozygosity: roughly 6.6% AIS, 15% MIA, roughly 35% ADC, none AAH.

The CDR3 is made up of 14 amino acids. V lost 2 bases to trimming and J lost 0 bases, with 8 bases between them. CDR1 is SGHVS, CDR2 FQNEAQ, per germline. Study-wide results and limits: Normal lung had highest clonality; later lesions appeared denser, more diverse. Compared with EGFR-mutant or double wild-type lesions, KRAS-mutant nodules were more clonal. Top clone share appeared to fall from AAH through AIS, MIA, adenocarcinoma.

This TCR was sampled from a person between 70 and 80 years old with lung adenocarcinoma. What was sequenced was FFPE minimally invasive lung adenocarcinoma tissue. The genes are TRBV7-8 and TRBJ2-7; D gene ambiguous. As DNA, the CDR3 is TGTGCCAGCAGCTTACGGGCTGCCTCCTACGAGCAGTACTTC. It is translated as CASSLRAASYEQYF. The variable domain in full, completed from reference TRBV7-8 and TRBJ2-7, reads GAGVSQSPRYKVAKRGQDVALRCDPISGHVSLFWYQQALGQGPEFLTYFQNEAQLDKSGLPSDRFFAERPEGSVSTLKIQRTQQEDSAVYLCASSLRAASYEQYFGPGTRLTVT.